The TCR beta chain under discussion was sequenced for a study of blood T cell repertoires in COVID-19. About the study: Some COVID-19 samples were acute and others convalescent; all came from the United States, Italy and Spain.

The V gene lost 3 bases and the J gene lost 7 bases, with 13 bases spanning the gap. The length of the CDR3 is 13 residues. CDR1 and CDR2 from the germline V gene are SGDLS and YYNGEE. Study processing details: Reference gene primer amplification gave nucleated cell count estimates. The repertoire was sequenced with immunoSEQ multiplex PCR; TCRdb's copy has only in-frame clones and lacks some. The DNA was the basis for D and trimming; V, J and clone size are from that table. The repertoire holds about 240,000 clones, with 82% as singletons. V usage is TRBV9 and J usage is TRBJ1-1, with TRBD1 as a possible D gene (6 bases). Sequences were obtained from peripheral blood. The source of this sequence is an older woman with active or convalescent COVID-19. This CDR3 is CASSGRDTHEAFF. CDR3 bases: TGTGCCAGCAGCGGTCGGGACACCCATGAAGCTTTCTTT.